This T cell receptor (beta chain) was sequenced in a study of blood T cells in healthy people across ages. Study conclusions and caveats: A greater number of naive CD4+ cells and higher diversity distinguished long-lived donors from aged donors.

For the second PCR, which ran for roughly 7 to 11 cycles, a sample-barcoded 5' primer and a J-beta primer mix were used. TCRdb redid the calling of the 5' RACE reads with MiXCR, one entry per CDR3 protein. The sample records 800,000 or so distinct CDR3 sequences, 20% to 25% being singletons. In this sample, this clonotype turned up a few times. What it recognizes is unknown. Between the trimmed V and J ends, which lost 3 bases and 6 bases, there was a span of 11 bases. The CDR3 has 13 residues. The data also belong to a second study, concerning T cells of mothers and their children. This second study notes: For the second PCR, the M1S primer put in sample barcodes and 2-4 random nucleotides.

Sample: blood. The receptor's source is a boy aged 10-17 years in good health. V is TRBV12-3 or TRBV12-4 and J is TRBJ1-2, with a weak D call TRBD1 (5 bases). CDR3 sequence (DNA): TGTGCCAGCAGTTTCCGGGGGAAGAATGGCTACACCTTC. This translates into CASSFRGKNGYTF.